The 11 T cell receptor beta chains below were found in one sample sequenced in a study of response to subunit inactivated influenza vaccine. TCRdb reanalysed the RT-PCR reads using MiXCR and keeps one entry per CDR3 protein. The sample includes approximately 310,000 distinct CDR3 sequences, 21% of them seen just once. Sequenced material: PBMCs from blood, taken 21 months after vaccination. The source of these receptors is a man aged 50-75 years who received an inactivated influenza vaccine.

This clonotype was detected a few times. The chain carries TRBV20-1 and TRBJ2-7, with 8 bases matching TRBD2. The CDR3 runs 15 residues. Germline CDR1 reads DFQATT; CDR2 reads SNEGSKA (reference sequence). J lost 2 bases, V lost 0 bases, and 6 bases had no gene match. CDR3 loop: CSARDPAGGAYEQYF. The CDR3 DNA is TGCAGTGCTAGAGATCCGGCGGGGGGCGCCTACGAGCAGTACTTC.

The V and J genes are TRBV7-9 and TRBJ2-1; 9 nucleotides align to TRBD2. V shed 3 bases, J shed 3 bases, and the junction held 6 bases outside the gene matches. Germline V gene data show CDR1 as SEHNR and CDR2 as FQNEAQ (reference sequence). The CDR3 is made up of 16 amino acids. The CDR3 coding sequence is TGTGCCAGCAGCTTGCGACTAGCGGAGAACTACAATGAGCAGTTCTTC. It is translated as CASSLRLAENYNEQFF.

In this sample, this clonotype turned up a few times. This chain connects TRBV10-2 to TRBJ2-3; D is unclear. Germline CDR1 reads WSHSY; CDR2 reads SAAADI. V lost 0 bases and J 8 bases, leaving 9 bases between the germline ends. The CDR3 is made up of 13 amino acids. The CDR3 region has the DNA TGCGCCAGCAGTGAGTCGCTAGTGGGTACGCAGTATTTT. It yields the protein CASSESLVGTQYF.

This clonotype was seen more than once but under ten times. The gene calls are TRBV11-2 and TRBJ1-2; 10 bases are a match to TRBD1. Trimming removed 4 bases from V and 7 bases from J; junction bases left unmatched: 9. Germline CDR1 reads SGHAT; CDR2 reads FQNNGV. The CDR3 extends over 15 amino acids. In nucleotides, the CDR3 is TGTGCCAGCAGCTCCAGACAGGGGGCCATCGGTGGCTACACCTTC. This encodes CASSSRQGAIGGYTF.

The CDR3 loop reads CASSLAGSGKNEQFF. The CDR3 DNA reads TGTGCCAGCAGCCTCGCGGGAAGCGGGAAGAATGAGCAGTTCTTC. V and J are TRBV28 and TRBJ2-1, with 7 bases that match TRBD2. The J segment lost 7 bases and the V segment lost 6 bases, leaving 12 bases of the junction unmatched. The CDR3 covers 15 residues. Germline CDR1 MDHEN, CDR2 SYDVKM.

The chain couples TRBV4-2 to TRBJ2-7; 11 nucleotides match TRBD2. Looked up from germline, CDR1 is LGHNA and CDR2 is YNFKEQ. The CDR3 totals 17 residues. The V and J ends lost 0 bases and 6 bases, in that order; junction bases with no gene match: 10. CDR3 sequence reads: CASSQETGTSGGFEQYF. The CDR3 coding sequence is TGTGCCAGCAGCCAAGAGACTGGGACTAGCGGCGGCTTCGAGCAGTACTTC.

J is TRBJ2-1 and V is TRBV5-6; 10 bases are shared with TRBD2. CDR3 size: 15 residues. Germline V gives CDR1 SGHDT, CDR2 YYEEEE. The ends lost 4 bases at V and 8 bases at J; junction bases unmatched: 9. CDR3 coding DNA: TGTGCCAGCAGCACCCCGACTAGCGGGTGGGATGAGCAGTTCTTC. This sequence encodes CASSTPTSGWDEQFF.

The J gene is TRBJ1-2, the V gene TRBV12-3 or TRBV12-4; 8 bases match TRBD1. CDR3 length: 13 residues. The ends lost 9 bases at V and 1 base at J; junction bases unmatched: 4. Written as DNA, the CDR3 is TGTGCCAGTCAGGGGGCGGATAACTATGGCTACACCTTC. It codes for CASQGADNYGYTF.

This chain joins TRBV6-2 or TRBV6-3 and TRBJ2-1, with D possibly TRBD1 on 5 matching bases. The CDR3 spans 12 residues. Between the trimmed V and J ends, which lost 6 bases and 14 bases, there was a span of 17 bases. From germline, CDR1 is MNHEY and CDR2 SVGEGT. CDR3 nucleotides: TGTGCCAGCAGCCAAGCAGGGTGGGTGGAGTTCTTC. This sequence encodes CASSQAGWVEFF.

The sample holds a few counts of this clonotype. The V gene is TRBV7-2, the J gene TRBJ2-5; D perhaps matches TRBD2 (5 bases). The V gene's germline CDR1 is SGHTA and CDR2 FQGNSA. The CDR3 is 14 amino acids. Trimming stripped 1 base from V and 0 bases from J, with 6 bases between. The CDR3: CASSLGGYQETQYF. CDR3 bases: TGTGCCAGCAGCTTAGGCGGGTACCAAGAGACCCAGTACTTC.

The rearrangement links TRBV20-1 to TRBJ2-5; D unresolved. This CDR3 contains 12 residues. Trimming removed 1 base from V and 5 bases from J, with 8 bases in between. Per the germline V gene, CDR1 is DFQATT and CDR2 is SNEGSKA (reference sequence). CDR3: CSARGPGETQYF. As DNA, the CDR3 is TGCAGTGCTAGAGGTCCCGGGGAGACCCAGTACTTC.